The rows below give T cell receptor beta chains drawn from one sample of a study of T cells after yellow fever vaccination. One entry per CDR3 protein, called by TCRdb with MiXCR from the 5' RACE reads. Found here are some 110,000 distinct CDR3 sequences, around 7.2% of them singletons; the top ten hold roughly 2.8%. The specimen comprised CD4+ T cells sorted from PBMCs, sampled 45 days after the first yellow fever vaccination. Receptors were obtained from a man younger than 35 who received the YFV17D yellow fever vaccine. CDR3s leave out the opening cysteine and the closing phenylalanine or tryptophan.

v_gene: TRBV5-1
j_gene: TRBJ2-5
CDR3aa: ASSGGTAPLQETQY

v_gene: TRBV3-1
j_gene: TRBJ2-1
CDR3aa: ASSQGTAPALSSYNEQF

v_gene: TRBV5-4
j_gene: TRBJ2-1
CDR3aa: ASSLSGGADEQF

v_gene: TRBV7-2
j_gene: TRBJ1-4
CDR3aa: ASSSGATNEKLF

v_gene: TRBV7-2
j_gene: TRBJ2-7
CDR3aa: ASSPQTGRGGEQY

v_gene: TRBV15
j_gene: TRBJ2-1
CDR3aa: ATSSPRHEQF

v_gene: TRBV5-1
j_gene: TRBJ2-2
CDR3aa: ASSMDRNTGELF

v_gene: TRBV5-5
j_gene: TRBJ2-5
CDR3aa: ASNPLQAGETQY

v_gene: TRBV5-1
j_gene: TRBJ2-1
CDR3aa: ASSFGTSEGEQF

v_gene: TRBV2
j_gene: TRBJ1-2
CDR3aa: ASSGDRPANYGYT

v_gene: TRBV20-1
j_gene: TRBJ2-1
CDR3aa: SAREASGGRYEQF

v_gene: TRBV20-1
j_gene: TRBJ1-5
CDR3aa: SAPSSSWGSNQPQH

v_gene: TRBV4-3
j_gene: TRBJ2-1
CDR3aa: ASSSLGLAAYNEQF

v_gene: TRBV11-2
j_gene: TRBJ2-6
CDR3aa: ASSLSRQSGSGANVLT

v_gene: TRBV4-1
j_gene: TRBJ2-5
CDR3aa: ASSQVYQETQY

v_gene: TRBV10-3
j_gene: TRBJ2-3
CDR3aa: AIRPARASGPNTQY

v_gene: TRBV6-4
j_gene: TRBJ1-2
CDR3aa: ASSDSPDSYGYT

v_gene: TRBV5-1
j_gene: TRBJ1-2
CDR3aa: ASSLQAGQGRYGYT

v_gene: TRBV7-3
j_gene: TRBJ2-3
CDR3aa: ASSRLGGTSPDTQY

v_gene: TRBV5-1
j_gene: TRBJ2-3
CDR3aa: ASSLAGRTDTQY

v_gene: TRBV7-9
j_gene: TRBJ2-3
CDR3aa: ASSPQSNWESTDTQY

v_gene: TRBV7-6
j_gene: TRBJ2-5
CDR3aa: ASSAGTAQETQY

v_gene: TRBV20-1
j_gene: TRBJ2-5
CDR3aa: SANSGAPQETQY

v_gene: TRBV3-1
j_gene: TRBJ2-2
CDR3aa: ACTTSQRGAGELF

v_gene: TRBV10-2
j_gene: TRBJ2-5
CDR3aa: ASSEWGWQTQY

v_gene: TRBV4-1
j_gene: TRBJ2-3
CDR3aa: ASSQIGRERGRDTQY

v_gene: TRBV28
j_gene: TRBJ1-5
CDR3aa: ASSSQGSGGQPQH

v_gene: TRBV6-1
j_gene: TRBJ2-3
CDR3aa: ASSMGAKDTQY

v_gene: TRBV5-1
j_gene: TRBJ2-6
CDR3aa: ASSLSTGANVLT

v_gene: TRBV11-2
j_gene: TRBJ2-1
CDR3aa: ASTFLGTAYNEQF

v_gene: TRBV29-1
j_gene: TRBJ1-2
CDR3aa: SVAQFRTMGYT

v_gene: TRBV11-2
j_gene: TRBJ1-4
CDR3aa: ASSSRAGTEFREKLF

v_gene: TRBV12-3/TRBV12-4
j_gene: TRBJ2-1
CDR3aa: ASSPRGGDEQF

v_gene: TRBV10-3
j_gene: TRBJ1-1
CDR3aa: AISESKQVTEAF

v_gene: TRBV5-1
j_gene: TRBJ2-7
CDR3aa: ASSLFSGGGAYEQY

v_gene: TRBV7-3
j_gene: TRBJ2-2
CDR3aa: ASSLSGGELF

v_gene: TRBV5-4
j_gene: TRBJ2-1
CDR3aa: ASSGGTASYNEQF

v_gene: TRBV20-1
j_gene: TRBJ1-3
CDR3aa: SARDRGFQRSSGNTIY

v_gene: TRBV11-2
j_gene: TRBJ2-7
CDR3aa: ASRRTGGDEQY

v_gene: TRBV12-3/TRBV12-4
j_gene: TRBJ2-2
CDR3aa: ASSPGLAGGSTGELF

v_gene: TRBV2
j_gene: TRBJ2-3
CDR3aa: ASSEPHQDTQY

v_gene: TRBV27
j_gene: TRBJ1-1
CDR3aa: ASSLLTGTEAF

v_gene: TRBV5-1
j_gene: TRBJ2-5
CDR3aa: ASSLEPGDTETQY

v_gene: TRBV7-2
j_gene: TRBJ2-1
CDR3aa: ASSHGRRGGTYNEQF